This T cell receptor beta chain derives from a study of T-cell reconstitution after alpha-beta-depleted transplantation in children. V gave up 9 bases and J gave up 10 bases; unmatched junction bases: 11. The CDR3 covers 12 residues. This clonotype was recorded many times. It was with unique molecular identifiers that the TCRbeta library was prepared. In TCRdb, the PCR reads were re-called with MiXCR into one record per CDR3 protein. The table includes about 230,000 distinct CDR3 sequences, 8.5% to 10% detected once. V and J are TRBV12-3 or TRBV12-4 and TRBJ1-2; the match to TRBD1 covers 7 bases. The sequencing here drew on PBMCs from the stem cell graft donor, taken from the stem cell graft. This sequence originates from a human donor who donated a stem cell graft to a child with acute lymphoblastic leukemia. CDR3 nucleotides: TGTGCCAGGAGGGGGCAAGGGAAGGCCTACACCTTC. This encodes CARRGQGKAYTF.